This is a list of T cell receptor beta chains from one sample in a study of CD8+ T cells in alopecia areata. Produced via immunoSEQ multiplex PCR; TCRdb's table is partial and in-frame only. The sample carries about 140,000 clones, roughly 62% recorded once. The input for sequencing was CD4+ T cells sorted from blood, taken at week 0. The receptors derive from a human donor with alopecia areata. The CDR3 runs from the conserved cysteine through the conserved F or W. Each record gives: clone size, J gene, D gene, V gene, CDR3 DNA, CDR3 protein. D genes are given only for firm matches. Clone size is not always given. Where it is, it says once, few, many or a class for expanded clones.

abundance: -; j_gene: TRBJ2-5; d_gene: -; v_gene: TRBV27; CDR3nt: TGTGCCAGCAGTCCCCAAACGACCTATCAGGGCGCGGAGACCCAGTACTTC; CDR3aa: CASSPQTTYQGAETQYF
abundance: few; j_gene: TRBJ1-5; d_gene: TRBD1; v_gene: TRBV4-1; CDR3nt: TGCGCCAGCAGCCAAGGACAGGGTATGAGCAATCAGCCCCAGCATTTT; CDR3aa: CASSQGQGMSNQPQHF
abundance: -; j_gene: TRBJ1-1; d_gene: -; v_gene: TRBV2; CDR3nt: TGTGCCAGCACTTGGGGCAGGGACCTTGAAGCTTTCTTT; CDR3aa: CASTWGRDLEAFF
abundance: -; j_gene: TRBJ2-6; d_gene: -; v_gene: TRBV25-1; CDR3nt: TGTGCCAGCAGTCCCCCCCTAGGCCATAGCTCTGGGGCCAACGTCCTGACTTTC; CDR3aa: CASSPPLGHSSGANVLTF
abundance: -; j_gene: TRBJ1-1; d_gene: -; v_gene: TRBV7-9; CDR3nt: TGTGCCAGCAGCTTACTTTCCGGGAGGACTGAAGCTTTCTTT; CDR3aa: CASSLLSGRTEAFF
abundance: -; j_gene: TRBJ2-1; d_gene: TRBD2; v_gene: TRBV5-1; CDR3nt: TGCGCCAGCAGCTTGGGTTCTAGCGGGGTAAATGAGCAGTTCTTC; CDR3aa: CASSLGSSGVNEQFF
abundance: -; j_gene: TRBJ2-5; d_gene: -; v_gene: TRBV6-5; CDR3nt: TGTGCCAGCAGTTACGGCTACAAAGAGACCCAGTACTTC; CDR3aa: CASSYGYKETQYF
abundance: few; j_gene: TRBJ2-5; d_gene: TRBD1; v_gene: TRBV25-1; CDR3nt: TGTGCCAGCAGTGAGTTCTCTTCCGGGACAGATCAAGAGACCCAGTACTTC; CDR3aa: CASSEFSSGTDQETQYF
abundance: few; j_gene: TRBJ2-1; d_gene: TRBD2; v_gene: TRBV7-2; CDR3nt: TGTGCCAGCAGCATAGGGACTAGCGGGACCTACAATGAGCAGTTCTTC; CDR3aa: CASSIGTSGTYNEQFF
abundance: -; j_gene: TRBJ2-7; d_gene: -; v_gene: TRBV7-9; CDR3nt: TGTGCCAGCAGCTTAGAGGGGGGGCCTCTCAGCTCCTACGAGCAGTACTTC; CDR3aa: CASSLEGGPLSSYEQYF
abundance: few; j_gene: TRBJ2-7; d_gene: TRBD2; v_gene: TRBV30; CDR3nt: TGTGCCTGGAGTGTAGGGAGCGGGGGGATAGAGCAGTACTTC; CDR3aa: CAWSVGSGGIEQYF
abundance: few; j_gene: TRBJ2-1; d_gene: -; v_gene: TRBV19; CDR3nt: TGTGCCAGTAGCCCTGAGATACACGAATGGGGTGAGCAGTTCTTC; CDR3aa: CASSPEIHEWGEQFF
abundance: -; j_gene: TRBJ2-3; d_gene: TRBD2; v_gene: TRBV19; CDR3nt: TGCGCGACTAGCGGGGGATCAGATACGCAGTATTTT; CDR3aa: CATSGGSDTQYF
abundance: few; j_gene: TRBJ1-2; d_gene: -; v_gene: TRBV15; CDR3nt: TGTGCCACCAGCAGAGATAGAACAGGCTATGGCTACACCTTC; CDR3aa: CATSRDRTGYGYTF
abundance: few; j_gene: TRBJ2-5; d_gene: -; v_gene: TRBV11-1; CDR3nt: TGTGCCAGCAGCCCAGGACAAGAGCAGACCCAGTACTTC; CDR3aa: CASSPGQEQTQYF
abundance: -; j_gene: TRBJ2-2; d_gene: -; v_gene: TRBV25-1; CDR3nt: TGTGCCAGCAGTCCTGCGGGGGCGGGCACCGGGGAGCTGTTTTTT; CDR3aa: CASSPAGAGTGELFF
abundance: -; j_gene: TRBJ1-2; d_gene: -; v_gene: TRBV7-2; CDR3nt: TGTGCCAGCAGCCTACAACAGCACTATGGCTACACCTTC; CDR3aa: CASSLQQHYGYTF
abundance: few; j_gene: TRBJ2-4; d_gene: TRBD2; v_gene: TRBV2; CDR3nt: TGTGCCAGCAGAAGACTAGCGGGGGCCCCGGACATTCAGTACTTC; CDR3aa: CASRRLAGAPDIQYF
abundance: -; j_gene: TRBJ1-2; d_gene: -; v_gene: TRBV10-2; CDR3nt: TGCGCCAGCAGTGAAGACAGGTTGGATGGCTACACCTTC; CDR3aa: CASSEDRLDGYTF
abundance: -; j_gene: TRBJ2-2; d_gene: -; v_gene: TRBV5-6; CDR3nt: TGTGCCAGCACCCATCCGCCCGGGGAGCTGTTTTTT; CDR3aa: CASTHPPGELFF
abundance: -; j_gene: TRBJ2-1; d_gene: TRBD2; v_gene: TRBV4-2; CDR3nt: TGTGCCAGCGCACCGGGACTAGCGGCCTACAATGAGCAGTTCTTC; CDR3aa: CASAPGLAAYNEQFF
abundance: few; j_gene: TRBJ2-7; d_gene: -; v_gene: TRBV29-1; CDR3nt: TGCAGCGTTGAAGTGAGGGACGGAAGAACGTCCGAGCAGTACTTC; CDR3aa: CSVEVRDGRTSEQYF
abundance: few; j_gene: TRBJ2-7; d_gene: -; v_gene: TRBV2; CDR3nt: TGTGCCAGCAGTGATCATGGGGGGCCCTACGAGCAGTACTTC; CDR3aa: CASSDHGGPYEQYF
abundance: few; j_gene: TRBJ2-7; d_gene: -; v_gene: TRBV7-2; CDR3nt: TGTGCCAGCAGCTTGGGCAGACTAATTTACGAGCAGTACTTC; CDR3aa: CASSLGRLIYEQYF
abundance: -; j_gene: TRBJ2-3; d_gene: TRBD2; v_gene: TRBV2; CDR3nt: TGTGCCAGCACCCCCGCCCCTAGCGGGGGCGCGTATTTT; CDR3aa: CASTPAPSGGAYF
abundance: -; j_gene: TRBJ2-1; d_gene: TRBD2; v_gene: TRBV5-6; CDR3nt: TGTGCCAGCAGCTCTCGGACTAGGAATGAGCAGTTCTTC; CDR3aa: CASSSRTRNEQFF
abundance: few; j_gene: TRBJ1-4; d_gene: -; v_gene: TRBV27; CDR3nt: TGTGCCACCCCCTCCGACAGAAGGGAAAAACTGTTTTTT; CDR3aa: CATPSDRREKLFF
abundance: -; j_gene: TRBJ1-1; d_gene: -; v_gene: TRBV30; CDR3nt: TGTGCCTGGAGTGTTCTGACGAACACTGAAGCTTTCTTT; CDR3aa: CAWSVLTNTEAFF
abundance: -; j_gene: TRBJ1-1; d_gene: -; v_gene: TRBV6-5; CDR3nt: TGTGCCAGCAGTTGGACAGATTTGAACACTGAAGCTTTCTTT; CDR3aa: CASSWTDLNTEAFF
abundance: -; j_gene: TRBJ1-2; d_gene: TRBD1; v_gene: TRBV30; CDR3nt: TGTGCCTGGAACAGGGACAGGCCTTATGGCTACACCTTC; CDR3aa: CAWNRDRPYGYTF
abundance: -; j_gene: TRBJ2-2; d_gene: -; v_gene: TRBV30; CDR3nt: TGTGCCTGCGTCCCGTGGGGACTGCAGGCCACCGGGGAGCTGTTTTTT; CDR3aa: CACVPWGLQATGELFF
abundance: -; j_gene: TRBJ2-5; d_gene: -; v_gene: TRBV30; CDR3nt: TGTGCCTGGGGGACCAAAAGCGTACAGTACTTC; CDR3aa: CAWGTKSVQYF
abundance: -; j_gene: TRBJ1-2; d_gene: TRBD1; v_gene: TRBV11-3; CDR3nt: TGTGCCAGCAGCACGCGTCCGGGACAGGGAACCACCTTC; CDR3aa: CASSTRPGQGTTF
abundance: -; j_gene: TRBJ1-1; d_gene: TRBD1; v_gene: TRBV4-1; CDR3nt: TGCGCCAGCAGCCAAGATGGGGACAGGGGGATTGACACTGAAGCTTTCTTT; CDR3aa: CASSQDGDRGIDTEAFF
abundance: -; j_gene: TRBJ2-1; d_gene: -; v_gene: TRBV9; CDR3nt: TGTGCCAGCAGCGTATCTGAGACTGAGCAGTTCTTC; CDR3aa: CASSVSETEQFF
abundance: -; j_gene: TRBJ1-2; d_gene: -; v_gene: TRBV9; CDR3nt: TGTGCCAGCAGCGTAGTCAGGTCAAACTATGGCTACACCTTC; CDR3aa: CASSVVRSNYGYTF
abundance: -; j_gene: TRBJ2-1; d_gene: TRBD2; v_gene: TRBV7-2; CDR3nt: TGTGCCAGCAGCGCAACTAGCGGGGTATACAATGAGCAGTTCTTC; CDR3aa: CASSATSGVYNEQFF
abundance: -; j_gene: TRBJ2-3; d_gene: -; v_gene: TRBV5-4; CDR3nt: TGTGCCAGCAGCTTGGGGAGAAGCACAGATACGCAGTATTTT; CDR3aa: CASSLGRSTDTQYF
abundance: -; j_gene: TRBJ2-2; d_gene: TRBD1; v_gene: TRBV29-1; CDR3nt: TGCAGCGCTCCGGGACAGGGGAACACCGGGGAGCTGTTTTTT; CDR3aa: CSAPGQGNTGELFF
abundance: -; j_gene: TRBJ2-2; d_gene: -; v_gene: TRBV29-1; CDR3nt: TGCAGCGTTGAATATGCCGGGGAGCTGTTTTTT; CDR3aa: CSVEYAGELFF
abundance: -; j_gene: TRBJ2-1; d_gene: TRBD2; v_gene: TRBV25-1; CDR3nt: TGTGCCAGCAGTCTCCCCGTAGCGGGGACCGACAATGAGCAGTTCTTC; CDR3aa: CASSLPVAGTDNEQFF
abundance: -; j_gene: TRBJ1-1; d_gene: -; v_gene: TRBV7-9; CDR3nt: TGTGCCAGCAGCCCGGGAGGTGGAATGAACACTGAAGCTTTCTTT; CDR3aa: CASSPGGGMNTEAFF
abundance: once; j_gene: TRBJ1-1; d_gene: -; v_gene: TRBV19; CDR3nt: TGTGCCAGTAGTATGGTGGGGCCAGAAAGGGGTCCAGCTTTCTTT; CDR3aa: CASSMVGPERGPAFF
abundance: few; j_gene: TRBJ2-7; d_gene: -; v_gene: TRBV29-1; CDR3nt: TGCAGCGTCCAGGGGCTTTCCTACGAGCAGTACTTC; CDR3aa: CSVQGLSYEQYF
abundance: many; j_gene: TRBJ2-6; d_gene: TRBD1; v_gene: TRBV6-5; CDR3nt: TGTGCCAGCAGTTCCGGGACAGGGAGTGGGGCCAACGTCCTGACTTTC; CDR3aa: CASSSGTGSGANVLTF